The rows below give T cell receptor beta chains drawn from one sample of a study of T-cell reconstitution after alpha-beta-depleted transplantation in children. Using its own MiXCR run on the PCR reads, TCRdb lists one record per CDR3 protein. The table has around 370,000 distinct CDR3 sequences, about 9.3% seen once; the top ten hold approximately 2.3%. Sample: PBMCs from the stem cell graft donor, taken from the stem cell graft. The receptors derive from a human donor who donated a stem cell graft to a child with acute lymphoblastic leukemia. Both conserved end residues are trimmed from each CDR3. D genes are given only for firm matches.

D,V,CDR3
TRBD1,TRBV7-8,ASSFTGGATDTQY
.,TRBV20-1,SARPPDLTDYEQY
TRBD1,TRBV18,ASSPPGQGHNQPQH
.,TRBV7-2,ASSSRDILDGYT
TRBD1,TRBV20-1,SATDRGPEAF
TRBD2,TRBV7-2,ASSLERGREQY
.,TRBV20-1,SAKRGSSNEKLF
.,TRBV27,ASSATRGTQY
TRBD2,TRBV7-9,ASSPSPGRAEQF
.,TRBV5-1,ASSPDLSTDTQY
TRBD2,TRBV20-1,SAPMGLAGGGGDEQF
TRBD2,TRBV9,ASSVVTSGGNEQF
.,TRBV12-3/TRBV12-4,ASGLGDEQY
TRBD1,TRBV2,ASSVQQGARSGYT
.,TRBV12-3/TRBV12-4,ASSRALEQF
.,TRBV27,ASSLGIGTGYTEAF
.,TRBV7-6,ASSLLVGGRGSEQY
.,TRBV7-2,ASSLAGQGINGVYNEQF
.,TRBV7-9,ASSLAFERTLYEQY
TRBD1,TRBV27,ASSLGTAYGYT
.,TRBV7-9,ASSFGGGSGAYEQY
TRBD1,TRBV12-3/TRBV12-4,ASSFYGQENYGYT
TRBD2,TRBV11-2,ASSLVWTSGRWDTDTQY
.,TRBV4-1,ASSSGFGFGNEQF
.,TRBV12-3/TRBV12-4,ASSLWLGTEAF
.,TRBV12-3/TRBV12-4,ASSTGTGYQETQY
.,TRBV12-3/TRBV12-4,ASSFGRSDEQY
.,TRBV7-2,ASSLLDISYEQY
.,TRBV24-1,ATSDQRGGVETQY
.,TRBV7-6,ASSLAGDPDTQY
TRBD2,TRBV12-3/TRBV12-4,ASSHTGLAGAYEQY
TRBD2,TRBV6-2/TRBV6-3,ASAGTSGISSYNEQF
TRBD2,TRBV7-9,ASSSPTSESYEQY
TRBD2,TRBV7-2,ASSLGLAGARVIQY
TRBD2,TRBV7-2,ASSLVRGRLSWETQY
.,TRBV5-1,ASSLKVAGNTGELF
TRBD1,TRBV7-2,ASSIRQGSSYNEQF
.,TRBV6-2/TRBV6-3,ATRDNTYEQY
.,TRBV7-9,ASSATGGRGGYT
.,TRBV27,ASSTALYNGQF
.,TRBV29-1,SVGGQAMAF
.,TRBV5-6,ASSLVSQGEAF
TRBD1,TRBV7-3,ASRRQGMAGELF
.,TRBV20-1,SARDFLWGAGNEQF
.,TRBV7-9,ASSLVVPALELF
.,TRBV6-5,ASSYSGLHGEQF
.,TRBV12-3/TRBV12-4,ASSDYMNTGELF
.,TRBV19,ASSPRDLVGETQY
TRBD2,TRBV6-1,ASSDRPGGNEQF
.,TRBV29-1,SVLDTPNTGELF
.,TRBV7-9,ASRRGGSGYNEQF
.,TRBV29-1,SVEAGETQY
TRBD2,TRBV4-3,ASSQDSGRVYNEQF
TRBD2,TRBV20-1,SATVPGLAGVEEQF
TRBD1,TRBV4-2,ASSQGDRGYGYT
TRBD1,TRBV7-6,ASSSIRGDRNEKLF
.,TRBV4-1,ASSQDTGVTIFTGELF
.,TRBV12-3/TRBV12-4,ASTNGGSLKNEQF